The clone carrying this TCR beta chain was detected a few times. V dropped 2 bases and J dropped 5; count of bases not matched to a gene: 2. From germline, CDR1 is KGHSH and CDR2 LQKENI. This CDR3 is built from 14 residues. This sample is part of a study of CD8 T cells in ankylosing spondylitis. Quantitative 5'-RACE with molecular barcodes was used to make the TCR beta libraries. A single record per CDR3 protein comes from TCRdb applying MiXCR to the 5' RACE reads. The sample contains about 96,000 distinct CDR3 sequences, roughly 10% of which appear only once. The sample was blood, either unsorted or a sorted T cell fraction (not recorded which). The gene calls are TRBV18 and TRBJ2-1; 8 bases are a match to TRBD2. This TCR was sampled from a male donor with ankylosing spondylitis or in good health (not recorded which). CDR3 sequence: CASSPASGHNEQFF. CDR3 nucleotide sequence: TGTGCCAGCTCACCAGCTAGCGGGCACAATGAGCAGTTCTTC.